This TCR beta chain is drawn from a study of blood T cell repertoires in COVID-19. Study-wide background: Sites across the United States, Italy and Spain contributed samples from acute and convalescent COVID-19. From T cells, B-cell-depleted T cells, or PBMCs came the material, which was cDNA or gDNA.

The V gene lost 4 bases and the J gene lost 4 bases, with 9 bases spanning the gap. The CDR3 is 13 residues long. From germline, CDR1 is KGHDR and CDR2 SFDVKD. Under the authors' procedure: Estimated nucleated cell counts came from reference gene primer amplification. TCRdb keeps only in-frame clones here, not all; method: immunoSEQ multiplex PCR. V and J calls and clone size are given by that table; D and trimming were obtained from the DNA. The table has about 140,000 clones, about four fifths seen once. Material: peripheral blood. The receptor's source is a human donor in a cohort sampled during active COVID-19. The chain carries TRBV24-1 and TRBJ1-2, with a weak D call TRBD1 (6 bases). The CDR3 DNA follows: TGTGCCACCAGTGAAGGACAGCTCTATGGCTACACCTTC. Protein product: CATSEGQLYGYTF.